A single T cell receptor beta chain is shown here with its context. The source of the sample is a study of CD8 T cells in Susac syndrome. Reverse transcription of roughly 0.45 to 1 ug RNA used random hexamers. TCR beta CDR3 was amplified by immunoSEQ covering 54 Vbeta and 13 Jbeta. TCRdb reprocessed the immunoSEQ multiplex PCR reads with MiXCR, giving one entry per CDR3 protein. The sample holds 170,000 or so distinct CDR3 sequences, 90% to 95% seen once. Negative isolation yielded CD8+ and CD4+ T cells; FACS enriched TEMRA cells. Germline V CDR1 and CDR2: LNHNV, YYDKDF (reference sequence). This CDR3 has 17 amino acids. Trimming cost V 3 bases and J 5 bases; bases outside gene matches: 15.

Sequencing was done on a sample of CD4+ T cells from PBMCs. The genes are TRBV15 and TRBJ2-5; TRBD2 matches 7 bases. This clonotype was obtained from a human donor with Susac syndrome. CDR3 sequence: CATSRKRVRLAPETQYF. Here the CDR3 DNA reads TGTGCCACCAGCAGGAAACGCGTTAGACTAGCCCCCGAGACCCAGTACTTC. The whole variable domain, filled in from reference TRBV15 and TRBJ2-5, reads DAMVIQNPRYQVTQFGKPVTLSCSQTLNHNVMYWYQQKSSQAPKLLFHYYDKDFNNEADTPDNFQSRRPNTSFCFLDIRSPGLGDTAMYLCATSRKRVRLAPETQYFGPGTRLLVL.